The 8 T cell receptor beta chains presented below share a single source sample, sequenced in a study of T cells in Graves' hyperthyroidism and ophthalmopathy. It was RNA transcripts that yielded the amplified TCR beta CDR3 regions. The HTBI primer set served for first-round RT-PCR of the TCR CDR3. Via MiXCR, TCRdb re-called the multiplex PCR reads, giving one row per CDR3 protein. The sample comprises 450,000 to 600,000 distinct CDR3 sequences, nearly 20% of which are singletons, and 45% to 50% rests with the top ten. Material: blood. These receptors originate from a man aged 40-55 years with Graves' ophthalmopathy.

The chain is built from TRBV11-2 and TRBJ2-1; 10 bases map to TRBD2. The CDR3 runs 16 residues. The J segment lost 4 bases and the V segment lost 3 bases, leaving 6 bases of the junction unmatched. Germline V lookup: CDR1 SGHAT, CDR2 FQNNGV. The CDR3 coding sequence is TGTGCCAGCAGCTTCCTAGCGGGAGTCGGATACAATGAGCAGTTCTTC. Its protein is CASSFLAGVGYNEQFF.

This CDR3 is CASRAVAGPNADTQYF. CDR3 DNA sequence: TGTGCCAGCAGAGCGGTGGCGGGGCCCAACGCAGATACGCAGTATTTT. The chain carries TRBV5-5 and TRBJ2-3; a possible D gene is TRBD2 (6 bases). Germline lookup yields CDR1 SGHKS and CDR2 YYEKEE (reference sequence). CDR3 length equals 16 residues. V was clipped by 5 bases and J by 4 bases, with 20 bases between them.

The V and J genes are TRBV9 and TRBJ2-1, with a possible D match to TRBD1 (5 bases). CDR1 and CDR2 (germline): SGDLS, YYNGEE. This CDR3 region has 14 residues. V was trimmed by 0 bases and J by 7 bases, leaving 11 bases between them. CDR3 DNA sequence: TGTGCCAGCAGCGTAGGGGGCGCGCGGAATGAGCAGTTCTTC. Amino acids: CASSVGGARNEQFF.

There are many counts of this clonotype. Mismatch with germline at one junction end may stem from a read error. The rearrangement uses TRBV5-1 and TRBJ2-7, with no clear D. Germline values: CDR1 SGHRS, CDR2 YFSETQ. This CDR3 comprises 11 residues. The CDR3 reads CASSSSFEQYF. The CDR3 bases are TGCGCCAGCAGCTCATCCTTCGAGCAGTACTTC.

This clonotype has just a few counts. One base away lies a much larger clone, so this may be a sequencing read error. This is likely a read error, given that the CDR3 carries no conserved phenylalanine or tryptophan at its end. The CDR3 sequence is CASSFLTLRGNEAFL. Written as DNA, the CDR3 is TGTGCCAGCAGTTTTTTGACCCTTAGGGGCAATGAAGCTTTCCTT. The chain joins TRBV12-3 or TRBV12-4 to TRBJ1-1; TRBD1 is a possible D gene (5 bases). V shed 3 bases and J shed 7 bases, with 18 bases lying between them. The CDR3 consists of 15 residues.

The chain has TRBV6-5 and TRBJ1-5, with D maybe TRBD1 (5 bases). The germline CDR1 and CDR2 sequences are MNHEY and SVGAGI. This CDR3 has 15 amino acids. V lost 0 bases and J 6 bases, leaving 12 bases between the germline ends. This CDR3 reads CASSYSRRDPQPQHF. The CDR3 bases are TGTGCCAGCAGTTACTCGAGGAGGGACCCTCAGCCCCAGCATTTT.

The chain uses TRBV6-5 and TRBJ2-2; 14 bases match TRBD2. The CDR3 sequence is 16 residues long. V shed 0 bases and J 6 bases; nucleotides not matched to a gene: 0. CDR1 is MNHEY, CDR2 SVGAGI, per germline. The CDR3 spells CASSYSTSGGAGELFF. CDR3 nucleotide sequence: TGTGCCAGCAGTTACTCGACTAGCGGGGGGGCCGGGGAGCTGTTTTTT.

This chain joins TRBV19 and TRBJ2-3, with TRBD2 identical over 8 bases. CDR1 and CDR2 from the germline V gene are LNHDA and SQIVND (reference sequence). V was pared by 4 bases and J by 0 bases, with 3 bases of the junction left unmatched. This CDR3 has 15 residues. The chain's CDR3 is CASSKSGGSTDTQYF. The CDR3 DNA reads TGTGCCAGTAGTAAGAGCGGGGGAAGCACAGATACGCAGTATTTT.